This T cell receptor (beta chain) originates from a study of control samples from healthy donors and cancer patients. CDR1 and CDR2 from the germline V gene are MNHEY and SVGAGI. Trimming stripped 0 bases from V and 10 bases from J, with 9 bases between. This CDR3 has 13 amino acids. The method was immunoSEQ multiplex PCR; TCRdb's version includes in-frame clones alone and lacks a portion of them. The sample has about 120,000 clones, roughly 87% seen once; the top ten hold 1.5% to 2%. The V and J genes are TRBV6-5 and TRBJ1-4; D not certain. The source of this sequence is a man younger than 35 in good health. Input material: blood. The CDR3 nucleotides read TGTGCCAGCAGTTACTCAGGGCCGAGAAAACTGTTTTTT. This encodes CASSYSGPRKLFF.